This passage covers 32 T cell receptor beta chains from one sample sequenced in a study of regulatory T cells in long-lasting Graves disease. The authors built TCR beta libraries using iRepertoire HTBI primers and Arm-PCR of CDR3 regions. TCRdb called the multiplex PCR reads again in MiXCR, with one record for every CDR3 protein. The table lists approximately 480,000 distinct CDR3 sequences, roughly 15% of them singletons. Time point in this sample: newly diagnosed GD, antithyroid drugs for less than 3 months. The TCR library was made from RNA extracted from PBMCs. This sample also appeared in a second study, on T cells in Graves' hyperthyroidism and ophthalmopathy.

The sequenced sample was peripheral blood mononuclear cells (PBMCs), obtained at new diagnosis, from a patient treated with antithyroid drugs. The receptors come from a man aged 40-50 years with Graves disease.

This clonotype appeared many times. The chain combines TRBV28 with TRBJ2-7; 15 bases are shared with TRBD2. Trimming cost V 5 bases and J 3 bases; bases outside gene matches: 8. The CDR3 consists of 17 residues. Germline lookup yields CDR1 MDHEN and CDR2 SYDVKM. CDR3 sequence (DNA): TGTGCCAGCAGTCCCATGGGACTAGCGGGAGGAGACTACGAGCAGTACTTC. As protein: CASSPMGLAGGDYEQYF.

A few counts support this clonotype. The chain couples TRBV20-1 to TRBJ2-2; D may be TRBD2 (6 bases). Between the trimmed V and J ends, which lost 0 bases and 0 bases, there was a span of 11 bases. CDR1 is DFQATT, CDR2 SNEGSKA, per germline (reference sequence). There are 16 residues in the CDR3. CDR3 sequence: CSARDLSGANTGELFF. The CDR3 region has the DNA TGCAGTGCTAGAGATCTTTCGGGGGCGAACACCGGGGAGCTGTTTTTT.

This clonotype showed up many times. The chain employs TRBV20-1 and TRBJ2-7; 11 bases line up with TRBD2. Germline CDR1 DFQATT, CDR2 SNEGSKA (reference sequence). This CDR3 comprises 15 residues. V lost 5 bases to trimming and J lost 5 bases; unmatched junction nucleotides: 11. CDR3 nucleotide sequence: TGCAGTGCTGACATAATAGCGGGAGGGCCCGACGAGCAGTACTTC. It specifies CSADIIAGGPDEQYF.

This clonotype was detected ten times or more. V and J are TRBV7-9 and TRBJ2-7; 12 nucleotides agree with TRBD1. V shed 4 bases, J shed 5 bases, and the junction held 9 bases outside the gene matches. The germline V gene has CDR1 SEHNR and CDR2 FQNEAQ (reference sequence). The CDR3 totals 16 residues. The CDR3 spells CASSSSAGQGADEQYF. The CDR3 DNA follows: TGTGCCAGCAGCTCGAGTGCGGGACAGGGGGCGGACGAGCAGTACTTC. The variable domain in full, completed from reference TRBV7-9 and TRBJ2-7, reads DTGVSQNPRHKITKRGQNVTFRCDPISEHNRLYWYRQTLGQGPEFLTYFQNEAQLEKSRLLSDRFSAERPKGSFSTLEIQRTEQGDSAMYLCASSSSAGQGADEQYFGPGTRLTVT.

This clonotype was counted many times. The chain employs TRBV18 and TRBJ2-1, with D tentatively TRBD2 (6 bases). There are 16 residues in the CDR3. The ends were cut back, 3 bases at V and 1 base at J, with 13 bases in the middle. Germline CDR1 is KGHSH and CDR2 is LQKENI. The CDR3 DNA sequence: TGTGCCAGCTCACCGCGACCGGGAGTATCCTACAATGAGCAGTTCTTC. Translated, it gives CASSPRPGVSYNEQFF. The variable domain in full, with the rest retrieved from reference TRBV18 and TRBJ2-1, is NAGVMQNPRHLVRRRGQEARLRCSPMKGHSHVYWYRQLPEEGLKFMVYLQKENIIDESGMPKERFSAEFPKEGPSILRIQQVVRGDSAAYFCASSPRPGVSYNEQFFGPGTRLTVL.

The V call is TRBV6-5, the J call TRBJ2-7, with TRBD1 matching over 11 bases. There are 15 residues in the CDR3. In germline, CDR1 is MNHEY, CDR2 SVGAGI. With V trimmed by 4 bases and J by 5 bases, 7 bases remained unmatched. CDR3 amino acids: CASSSSGTGGDEQYF. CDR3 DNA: TGTGCCAGCAGTTCTTCCGGGACAGGGGGTGACGAGCAGTACTTC.

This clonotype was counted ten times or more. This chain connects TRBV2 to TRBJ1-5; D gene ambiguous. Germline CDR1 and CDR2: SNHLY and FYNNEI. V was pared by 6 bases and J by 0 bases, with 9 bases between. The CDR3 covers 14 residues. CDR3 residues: CASSIISSNQPQHF. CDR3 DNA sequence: TGTGCCAGCAGCATTATTAGTAGCAATCAGCCCCAGCATTTT.

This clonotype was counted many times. CDR3 DNA sequence: TGTGCCAGCAGCCCCCGTTTACTAGCGGTATCAAATACTAGCACAGATACGCAGTATTTT. As protein: CASSPRLLAVSNTSTDTQYF. The chain combines TRBV11-2 with TRBJ2-3; 8 nucleotides line up with TRBD2. Germline-derived CDR1 and CDR2 are SGHAT and FQNNGV. The CDR3 runs to 20 residues. V lost 5 bases to trimming and J lost 0 bases; unmatched junction nucleotides: 19.

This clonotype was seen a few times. This CDR3 is CASSQLRASYEQYF. The CDR3 DNA reads as TGCGCCAGCAGCCAACTTAGGGCATCCTACGAGCAGTACTTC. V usage is TRBV4-1 and J usage is TRBJ2-7, with D uncertain. Germline CDR1 MGHRA, CDR2 YSYEKL. Deletions cut 2 bases from V and 1 base from J, with 9 bases between. CDR3 size: 14 residues.

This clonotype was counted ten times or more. Written as DNA, the CDR3 is TGTGCCAGCAGTGAAGCTCCCGGACAGGGCACGCAGTATTTT. Translating it yields CASSEAPGQGTQYF. The V call is TRBV2, the J call TRBJ2-3, with 8 bases that match TRBD1. Trimming removed 0 bases from V and 9 bases from J; junction bases left unmatched: 5. The length of the CDR3 is 14 residues. The germline CDR1 and CDR2 sequences are SNHLY and FYNNEI. The full variable domain, in which reference TRBV2 and TRBJ2-3 provide the parts outside the CDR3, is EPEVTQTPSHQVTQMGQEVILRCVPISNHLYFYWYRQILGQKVEFLVSFYNNEISEKSEIFDDQFSVERPDGSNFTLKIRSTKLEDSAMYFCASSEAPGQGTQYFGPGTRLTVL.

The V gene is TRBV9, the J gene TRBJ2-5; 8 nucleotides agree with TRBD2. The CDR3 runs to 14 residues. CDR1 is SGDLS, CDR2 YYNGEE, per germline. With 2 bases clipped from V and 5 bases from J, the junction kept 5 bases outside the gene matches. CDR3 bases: TGTGCCAGCAGCGTTAATAGCGGGAAGGAGACCCAGTACTTC. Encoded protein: CASSVNSGKETQYF.

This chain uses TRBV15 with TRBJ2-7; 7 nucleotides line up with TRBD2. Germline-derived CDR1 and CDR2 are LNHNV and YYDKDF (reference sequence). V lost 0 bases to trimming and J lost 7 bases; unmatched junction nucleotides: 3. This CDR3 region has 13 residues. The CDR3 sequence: CATSREGLQEQYF. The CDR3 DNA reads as TGTGCCACCAGCAGAGAGGGACTACAGGAGCAGTACTTC.

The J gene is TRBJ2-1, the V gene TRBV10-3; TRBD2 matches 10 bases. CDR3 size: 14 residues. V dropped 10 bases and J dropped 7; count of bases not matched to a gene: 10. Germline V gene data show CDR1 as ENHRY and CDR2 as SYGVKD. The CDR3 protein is CATSSSGSGNEQFF. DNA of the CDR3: TGTGCCACCTCGTCTAGCGGGAGTGGTAATGAGCAGTTCTTC.

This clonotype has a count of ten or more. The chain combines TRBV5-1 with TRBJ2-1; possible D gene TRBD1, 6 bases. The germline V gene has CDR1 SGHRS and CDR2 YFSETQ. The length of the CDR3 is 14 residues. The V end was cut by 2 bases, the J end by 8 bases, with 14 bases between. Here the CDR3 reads CASSFGGQGYEQFF. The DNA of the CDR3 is TGCGCCAGCAGCTTTGGCGGTCAGGGGTATGAGCAGTTCTTC.

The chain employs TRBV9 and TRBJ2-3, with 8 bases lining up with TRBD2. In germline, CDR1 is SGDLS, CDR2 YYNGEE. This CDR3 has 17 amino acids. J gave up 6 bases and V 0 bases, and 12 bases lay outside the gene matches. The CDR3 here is CASSVDVSGTLLDTQYF. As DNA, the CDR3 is TGTGCCAGCAGCGTAGACGTTAGCGGGACCCTCTTGGATACGCAGTATTTT. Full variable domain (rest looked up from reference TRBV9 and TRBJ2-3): DSGVTQTPKHLITATGQRVTLRCSPRSGDLSVYWYQQSLDQGLQFLIQYYNGEERAKGNILERFSAQQFPDLHSELNLSSLELGDSALYFCASSVDVSGTLLDTQYFGPGTRLTVL.

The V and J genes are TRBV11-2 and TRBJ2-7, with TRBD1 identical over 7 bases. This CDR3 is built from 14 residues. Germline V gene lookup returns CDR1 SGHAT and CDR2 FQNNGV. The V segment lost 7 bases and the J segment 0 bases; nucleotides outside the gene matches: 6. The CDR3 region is CASTMGQLSYEQYF. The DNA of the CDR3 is TGTGCCAGCACCATGGGACAGCTCTCCTACGAGCAGTACTTC.

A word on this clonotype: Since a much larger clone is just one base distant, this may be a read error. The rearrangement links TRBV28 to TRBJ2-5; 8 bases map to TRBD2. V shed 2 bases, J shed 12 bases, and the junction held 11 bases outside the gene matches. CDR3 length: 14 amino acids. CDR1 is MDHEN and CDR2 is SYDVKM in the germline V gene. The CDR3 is CASSLPRTSSGKYF. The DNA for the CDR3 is TGTGCCAGCAGTTTACCTAGGACTAGCAGTGGAAAGTACTTC.

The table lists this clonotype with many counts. The DNA for the CDR3 is TGCGCCAGCAGCTATACTAGCGGGAGCGGCTACGAGCAGTACTTC. It specifies CASSYTSGSGYEQYF. The chain recombines TRBV5-1 with TRBJ2-7; 11 nucleotides agree with TRBD2. The length of the CDR3 is 15 residues. V lost 3 bases, J lost 3 bases, and 5 bases stayed unmatched. Germline CDR1 SGHRS, CDR2 YFSETQ.

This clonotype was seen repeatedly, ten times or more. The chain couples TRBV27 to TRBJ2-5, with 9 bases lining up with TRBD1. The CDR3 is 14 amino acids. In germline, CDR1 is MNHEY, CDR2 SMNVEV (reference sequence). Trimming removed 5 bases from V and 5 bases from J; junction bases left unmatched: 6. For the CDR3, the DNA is TGTGCCAGCAGTCCCTGGGACAGGGCTGAGACCCAGTACTTC. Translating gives CASSPWDRAETQYF.

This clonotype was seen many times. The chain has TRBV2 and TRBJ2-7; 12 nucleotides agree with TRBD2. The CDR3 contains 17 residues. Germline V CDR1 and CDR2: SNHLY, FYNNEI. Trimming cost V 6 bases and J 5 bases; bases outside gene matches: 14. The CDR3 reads CASSFPLAGGPIDEQYF. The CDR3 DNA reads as TGTGCCAGCAGCTTTCCTCTAGCGGGAGGGCCGATAGACGAGCAGTACTTC.

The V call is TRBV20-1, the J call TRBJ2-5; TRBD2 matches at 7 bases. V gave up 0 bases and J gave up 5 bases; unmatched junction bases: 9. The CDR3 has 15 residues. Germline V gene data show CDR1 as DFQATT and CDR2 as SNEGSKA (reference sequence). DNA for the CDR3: TGCAGTGCTAGAGAACCAAGGACTAGTTCGGAGACCCAGTACTTC. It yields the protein CSAREPRTSSETQYF.

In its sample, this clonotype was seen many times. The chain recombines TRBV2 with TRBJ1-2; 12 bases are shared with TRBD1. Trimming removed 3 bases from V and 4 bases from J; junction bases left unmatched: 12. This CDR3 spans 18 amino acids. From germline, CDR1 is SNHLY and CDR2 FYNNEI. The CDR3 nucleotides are TGTGCCAGCAGTGACCGATCCGGGACAGGGGGCTACGGCTATGGCTACACCTTC. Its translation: CASSDRSGTGGYGYGYTF.

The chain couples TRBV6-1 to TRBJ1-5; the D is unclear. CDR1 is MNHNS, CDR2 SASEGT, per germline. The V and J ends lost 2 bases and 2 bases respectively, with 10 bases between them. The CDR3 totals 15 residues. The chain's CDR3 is CASSELSRGNQPQHF. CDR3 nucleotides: TGTGCCAGCAGTGAACTCTCAAGGGGCAATCAGCCCCAGCATTTT.

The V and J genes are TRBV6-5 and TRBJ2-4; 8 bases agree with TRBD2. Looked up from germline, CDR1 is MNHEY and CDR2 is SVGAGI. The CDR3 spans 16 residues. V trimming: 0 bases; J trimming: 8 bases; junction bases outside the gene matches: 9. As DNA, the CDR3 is TGTGCCAGCAGTTACTCGATTGAGCGGGGGAGGGACATTCAGTACTTC. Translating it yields CASSYSIERGRDIQYF.

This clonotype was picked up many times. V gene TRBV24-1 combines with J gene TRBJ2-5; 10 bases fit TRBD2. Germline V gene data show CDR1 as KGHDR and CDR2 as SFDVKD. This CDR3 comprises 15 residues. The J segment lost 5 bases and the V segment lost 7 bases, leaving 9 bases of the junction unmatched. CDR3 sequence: CATSGAGGLEETQYF. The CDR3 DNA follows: TGTGCCACCAGCGGAGCGGGAGGGCTGGAGGAGACCCAGTACTTC.

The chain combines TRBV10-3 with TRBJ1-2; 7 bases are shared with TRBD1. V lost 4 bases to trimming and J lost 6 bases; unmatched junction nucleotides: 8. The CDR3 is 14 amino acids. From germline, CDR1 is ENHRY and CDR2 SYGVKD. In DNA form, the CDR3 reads TGTGCCATCAGTGGGGGAGGACAGGACCATGGCTACACCTTC. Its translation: CAISGGGQDHGYTF.

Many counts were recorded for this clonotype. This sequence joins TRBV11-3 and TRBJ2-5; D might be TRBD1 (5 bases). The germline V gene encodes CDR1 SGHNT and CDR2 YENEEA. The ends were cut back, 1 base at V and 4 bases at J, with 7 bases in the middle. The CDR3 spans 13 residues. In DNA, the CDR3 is TGTGCCAGCAGCTTAGCAGGGCGAGAGACCCAGTACTTC. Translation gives CASSLAGRETQYF.

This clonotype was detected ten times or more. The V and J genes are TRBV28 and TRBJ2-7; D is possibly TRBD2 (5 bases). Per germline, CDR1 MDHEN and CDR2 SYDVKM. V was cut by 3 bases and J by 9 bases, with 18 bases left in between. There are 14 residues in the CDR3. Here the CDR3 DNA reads TGTGCCAGCAGTTTGATTGGGAGCGCTCGGGCGCAGTACTTC. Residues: CASSLIGSARAQYF.

In DNA, the CDR3 is TGTGCCAGCAGAGGAGGCAGGGGGCCTGGAAACACCATATATTTT. Residues: CASRGGRGPGNTIYF. The rearrangement links TRBV6-1 to TRBJ1-3, with TRBD1 matching over 8 bases. CDR1 and CDR2 from the germline V gene are MNHNS and SASEGT. The V gene end was trimmed by 6 bases and the J gene end by 2 bases; junction bases not matched to a gene: 6. The CDR3 length is 15 residues.

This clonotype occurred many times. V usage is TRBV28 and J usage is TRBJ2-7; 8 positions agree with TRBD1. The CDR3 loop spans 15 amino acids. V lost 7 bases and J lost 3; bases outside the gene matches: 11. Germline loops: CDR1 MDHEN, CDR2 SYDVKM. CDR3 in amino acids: CASISRDRTHYEQYF. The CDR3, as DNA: TGTGCCAGCATCTCCCGGGACAGGACCCACTACGAGCAGTACTTC.

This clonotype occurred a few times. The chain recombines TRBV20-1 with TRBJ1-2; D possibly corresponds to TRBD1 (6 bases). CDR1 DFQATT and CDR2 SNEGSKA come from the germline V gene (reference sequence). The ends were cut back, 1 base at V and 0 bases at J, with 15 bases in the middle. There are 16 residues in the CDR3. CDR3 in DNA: TGCAGTGCTAGAGCCGGGACACAACCGCCTAACTATGGCTACACCTTC. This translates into CSARAGTQPPNYGYTF.

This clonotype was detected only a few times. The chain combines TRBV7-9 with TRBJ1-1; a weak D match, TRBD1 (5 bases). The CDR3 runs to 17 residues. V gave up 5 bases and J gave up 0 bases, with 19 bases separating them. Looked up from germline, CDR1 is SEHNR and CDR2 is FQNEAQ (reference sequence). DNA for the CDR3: TGTGCCAGCAGCAGATCCTCTGGGGGATCCATGAACACTGAAGCTTTCTTT. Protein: CASSRSSGGSMNTEAFF.